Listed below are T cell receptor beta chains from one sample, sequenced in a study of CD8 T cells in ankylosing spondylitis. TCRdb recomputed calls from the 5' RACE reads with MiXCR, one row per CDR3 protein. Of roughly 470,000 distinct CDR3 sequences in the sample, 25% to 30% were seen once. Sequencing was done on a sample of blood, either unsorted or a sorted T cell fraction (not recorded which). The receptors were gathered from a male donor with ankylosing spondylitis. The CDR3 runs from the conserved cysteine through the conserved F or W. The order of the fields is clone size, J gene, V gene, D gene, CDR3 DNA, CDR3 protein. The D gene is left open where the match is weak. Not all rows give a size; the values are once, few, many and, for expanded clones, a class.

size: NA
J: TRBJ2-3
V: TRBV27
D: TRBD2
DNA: TGTGCCAGCAGTTCTGGACTAGCGGGAGGGCTTAAGTATTTT
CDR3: CASSSGLAGGLKYF

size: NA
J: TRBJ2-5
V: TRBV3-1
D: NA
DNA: TGTGCCAGCAGCCAGACTACCTCAGGGACCCAGTACTTC
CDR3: CASSQTTSGTQYF

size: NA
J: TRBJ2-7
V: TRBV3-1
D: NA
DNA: TGTGCCAGCAGCCAAGATGCCCCCTACGAGCAGTACTTC
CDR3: CASSQDAPYEQYF

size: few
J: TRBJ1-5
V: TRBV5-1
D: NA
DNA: TGCGCCAGCAGGCAAGGTTGGGGGCAGACTCAGCCCCAGCATTTT
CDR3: CASRQGWGQTQPQHF

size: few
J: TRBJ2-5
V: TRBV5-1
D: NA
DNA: TGCGCCAGCAGCTTGGGGTCAGGGGAAGAGACCCAGTACTTC
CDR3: CASSLGSGEETQYF

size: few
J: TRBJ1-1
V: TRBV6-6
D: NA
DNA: TGTGCCAGCAGTTCTGACAGGAGTGAAGCTTTCTTT
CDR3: CASSSDRSEAFF

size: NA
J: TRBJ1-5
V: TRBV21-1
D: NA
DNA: TGTGCCAGCAGCAAAGATAGAGGTAGAGGACAGGGTAATCAGCCCCAGCATTTT
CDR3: CASSKDRGRGQGNQPQHF

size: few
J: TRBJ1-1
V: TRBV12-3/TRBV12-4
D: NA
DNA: TGTGCCAGCAGCCACCGGAGGGACACTGAAGCTTTCTTT
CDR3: CASSHRRDTEAFF

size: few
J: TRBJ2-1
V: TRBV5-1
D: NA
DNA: TGCGCCAGCAGCTTGGGGGACACTCACAATGAGCAGTTCTTC
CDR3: CASSLGDTHNEQFF

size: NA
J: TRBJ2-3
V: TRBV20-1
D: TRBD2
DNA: TGCAGTGCTAGAGCCGGGAGGGCCGAAGATACGCAGTATTTT
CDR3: CSARAGRAEDTQYF

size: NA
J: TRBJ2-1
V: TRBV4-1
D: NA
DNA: TGCGCCAGCAGCCAAGATGATTGGGCGGGCTTGGGTGAGCAGTTCTTC
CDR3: CASSQDDWAGLGEQFF

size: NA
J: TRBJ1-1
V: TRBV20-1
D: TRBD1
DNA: TGCAGTGCGCGCAGAGCAGGGGGCAGGGTTGGGACTGAAGCTTTCTTT
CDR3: CSARRAGGRVGTEAFF

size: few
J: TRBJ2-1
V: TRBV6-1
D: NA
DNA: TGTGCCAGCAGTGAACAGGGCTCCTACAATGAGCAGTTCTTC
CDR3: CASSEQGSYNEQFF

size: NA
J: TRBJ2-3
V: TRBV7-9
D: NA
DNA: TGTGCCAGCAGCCCAGGGACCAAAAGAGGGGGCACAGATACGCAGTATTTT
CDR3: CASSPGTKRGGTDTQYF

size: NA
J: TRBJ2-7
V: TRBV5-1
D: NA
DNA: TGCGCCAGCAGCTTACACCTGGACACAAGCTACGAGCAGTACTTC
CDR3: CASSLHLDTSYEQYF

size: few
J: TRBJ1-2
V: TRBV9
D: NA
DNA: TGTGCCAGCAGCGTAGTGGGCAGTAACTATGGCTACACCTTC
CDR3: CASSVVGSNYGYTF

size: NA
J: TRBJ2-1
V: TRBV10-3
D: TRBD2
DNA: TGTGCCATCAGTGAGTTCGGGACTACTTACAATGAGCAGTTCTTC
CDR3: CAISEFGTTYNEQFF

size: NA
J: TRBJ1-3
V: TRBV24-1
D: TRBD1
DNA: TGTGCCACCAGTGATTTGGGACAGGGCGGGAACACCATATATTTT
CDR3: CATSDLGQGGNTIYF

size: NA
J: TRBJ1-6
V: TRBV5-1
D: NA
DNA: TGCGCCAGCAGCTTGGACAGGTCGTCGAATTCACCCCTCCACTTT
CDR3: CASSLDRSSNSPLHF

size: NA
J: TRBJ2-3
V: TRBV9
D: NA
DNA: TGTGCCAGCAGCGTAGTGCGGGGAGAAGTAGATACGCAGTATTTT
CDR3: CASSVVRGEVDTQYF

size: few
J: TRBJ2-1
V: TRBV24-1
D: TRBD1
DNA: TGTGCCACCAGTGATCGACAGGGTAGCTCCTACAATGAGCAGTTCTTC
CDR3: CATSDRQGSSYNEQFF

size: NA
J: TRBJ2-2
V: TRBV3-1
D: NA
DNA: TGTGCCAGCAGCCTCTTAGCGGTTGTCACCGGGGAGCTGTTTTTT
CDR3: CASSLLAVVTGELFF

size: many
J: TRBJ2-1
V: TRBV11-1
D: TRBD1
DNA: TGTGCCAGCAGTCTCGGGACAGGGTATTTGCGGGAGCAGTCCAATGAGCAGTTCTTC
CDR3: CASSLGTGYLREQSNEQFF

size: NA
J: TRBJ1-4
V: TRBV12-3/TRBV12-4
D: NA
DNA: TGTGCCAGCAGCCCCCCGATCGCAACTAATGAAAAACTGTTTTTT
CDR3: CASSPPIATNEKLFF

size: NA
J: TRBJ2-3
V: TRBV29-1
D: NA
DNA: TGCAGCGTTACGACAGATACGCAGTATTTT
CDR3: CSVTTDTQYF

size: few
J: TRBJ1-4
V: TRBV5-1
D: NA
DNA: TGCGCCAGCAGCCCAGGGGCGACGGGTGAAAAACTGTTTTTT
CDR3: CASSPGATGEKLFF

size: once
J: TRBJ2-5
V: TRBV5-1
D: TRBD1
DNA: TGCGCCAGCAGCTGGGGACAGCTCCAAGAGACCCAGTACTTC
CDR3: CASSWGQLQETQYF

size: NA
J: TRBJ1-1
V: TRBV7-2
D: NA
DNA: TGTGCCAGCAGCCGAGTCTCTGGCTTTGATGCTTTCTTT
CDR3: CASSRVSGFDAFF

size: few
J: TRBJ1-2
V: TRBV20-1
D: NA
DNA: TGCAGATTAAGCTCGGGGGCGTCGGGCTATGGCTACACCTTC
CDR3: CRLSSGASGYGYTF

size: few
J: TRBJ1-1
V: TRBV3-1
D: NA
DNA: TGTGCCAGCAGCCAGTCATGGGGGGCTCGGACTGAAGCTTTCTTT
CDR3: CASSQSWGARTEAFF

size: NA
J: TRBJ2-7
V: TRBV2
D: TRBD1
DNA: TGTGCCAGCAGTCCACAGGGGTTCGAGCAGTACTTC
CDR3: CASSPQGFEQYF

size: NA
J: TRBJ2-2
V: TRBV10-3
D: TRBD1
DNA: TGTGCCATCAGTGATTTTCAGGGGGCCAAAGGGGAGCTGTTTTTT
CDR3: CAISDFQGAKGELFF

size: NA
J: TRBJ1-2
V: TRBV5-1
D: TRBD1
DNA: TGCGCCAGCAGCTCGGCCAGGGGGGAATCTAACTATGGCTACACCTTC
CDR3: CASSSARGESNYGYTF

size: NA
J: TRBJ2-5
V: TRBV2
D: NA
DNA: TGTGCCAGCCTTCGGACTAAAGAGACCCAGTACTTC
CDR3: CASLRTKETQYF

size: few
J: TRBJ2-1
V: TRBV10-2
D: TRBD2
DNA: TGCGCCAGCAGTGCGAACCTAGCGGGAGGGCCCAATGAGCAGTTCTTC
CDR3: CASSANLAGGPNEQFF

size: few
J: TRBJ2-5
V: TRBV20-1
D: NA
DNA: TGCAGTGCGCGGCAAGAAGAGACCCAGTACTTC
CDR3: CSARQEETQYF

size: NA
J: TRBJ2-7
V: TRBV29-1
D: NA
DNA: TGCAGCGTTGAAGAGGGGCAGGCGCAGTACTTC
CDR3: CSVEEGQAQYF

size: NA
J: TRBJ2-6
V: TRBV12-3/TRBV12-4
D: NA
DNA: TGTGCCAGCACCGGGGTACCGCGGGGGGCCAACGTCCTGACTTTC
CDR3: CASTGVPRGANVLTF

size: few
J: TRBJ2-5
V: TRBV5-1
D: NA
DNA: TGCGCCAGCAGCTCGCTTGGGAGCGGGCAAGAGACCCAGTACTTC
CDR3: CASSSLGSGQETQYF

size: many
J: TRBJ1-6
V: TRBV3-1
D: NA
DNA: TGTGCCAGCAGCCGAGGGGTAGGGAATTCACCCCTCCACTTT
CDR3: CASSRGVGNSPLHF

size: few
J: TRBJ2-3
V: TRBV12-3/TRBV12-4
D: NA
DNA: TGTGCCAGCAGTGAGGGGTACGGCCGCACTGGCACAGATACGCAGTATTTT
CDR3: CASSEGYGRTGTDTQYF

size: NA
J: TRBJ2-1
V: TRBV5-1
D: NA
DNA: TGCGCCAGCAGCTTGGAGGATCGCAAATACAATGAGCAGTTCTTC
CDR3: CASSLEDRKYNEQFF

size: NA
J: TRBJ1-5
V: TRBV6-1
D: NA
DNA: TGTGCCAGCAGCCCAGGGCGGGAGCTACAGCCCCAGCATTTT
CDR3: CASSPGRELQPQHF

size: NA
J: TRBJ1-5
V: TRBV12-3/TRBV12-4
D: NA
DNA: TGTGCCAGCAGTTCTCTTGGTGATAATCAGCCCCAGCATTTT
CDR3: CASSSLGDNQPQHF

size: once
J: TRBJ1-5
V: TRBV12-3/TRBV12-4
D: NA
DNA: TGTGCCAGCAGTTTTGGAGGGGCCGATCAGCCCCAGCATTTT
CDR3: CASSFGGADQPQHF

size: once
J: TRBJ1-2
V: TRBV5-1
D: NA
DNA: TGCGCCAGCAGCATCAACGGAACCTATGGCTACACCTTC
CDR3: CASSINGTYGYTF

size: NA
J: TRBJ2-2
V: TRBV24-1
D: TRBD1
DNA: TGTGCCACCAGTGATGGGACAGTCACCGGGGAGCTGTTTTTT
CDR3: CATSDGTVTGELFF

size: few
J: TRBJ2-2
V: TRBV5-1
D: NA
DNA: TGCGCCAGCAGCTCAGGCCCCCTAACCGGGGAGCTGTTTTTT
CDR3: CASSSGPLTGELFF

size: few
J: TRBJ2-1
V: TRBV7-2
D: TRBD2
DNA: TGTGCCAGCAGCTGGCTCGGACTAGCGGGAGATGAGCAGTTCTTC
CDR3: CASSWLGLAGDEQFF

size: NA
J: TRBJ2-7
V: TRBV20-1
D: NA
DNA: TGCAGTGCCGGGTCCGCTAGCGACGAGCAGTACTTC
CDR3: CSAGSASDEQYF

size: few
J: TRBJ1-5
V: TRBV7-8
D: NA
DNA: TGTGCCAGCAGCTCCCGGGACGGTAGCAATCAGCCCCAGCATTTT
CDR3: CASSSRDGSNQPQHF

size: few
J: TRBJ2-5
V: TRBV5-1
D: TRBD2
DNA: TGCGCCAGCAGCTTCGGACTAGCGCCCCTGAACTTC
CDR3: CASSFGLAPLNF

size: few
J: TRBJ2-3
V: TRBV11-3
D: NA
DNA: TGTGCCAGCAGCTTAGGCGGGACGACTAGCACAGATACGCAGTATTTT
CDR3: CASSLGGTTSTDTQYF

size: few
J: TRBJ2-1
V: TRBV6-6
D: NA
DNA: TGTGCCAGCAGTTCCGACGGGAGTTCCCAGTTCTTC
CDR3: CASSSDGSSQFF